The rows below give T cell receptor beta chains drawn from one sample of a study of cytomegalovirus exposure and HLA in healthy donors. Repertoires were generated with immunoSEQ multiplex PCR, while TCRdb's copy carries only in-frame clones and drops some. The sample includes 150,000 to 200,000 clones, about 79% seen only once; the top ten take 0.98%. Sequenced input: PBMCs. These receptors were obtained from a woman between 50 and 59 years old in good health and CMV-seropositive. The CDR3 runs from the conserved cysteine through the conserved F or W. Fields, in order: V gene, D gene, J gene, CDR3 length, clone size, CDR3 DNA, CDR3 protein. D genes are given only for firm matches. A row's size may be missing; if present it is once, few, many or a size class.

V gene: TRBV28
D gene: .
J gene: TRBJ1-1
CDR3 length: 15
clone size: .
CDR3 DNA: TGTGCCAGCAGTCTACCCGGGGGTATGAACACTGAAGCTTTCTTT
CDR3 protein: CASSLPGGMNTEAFF

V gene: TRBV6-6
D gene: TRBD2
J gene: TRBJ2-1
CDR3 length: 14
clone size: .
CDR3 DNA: TGTGCCAGCAGGATGAGCGGGGCATACAATGAGCAGTTCTTC
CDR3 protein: CASRMSGAYNEQFF

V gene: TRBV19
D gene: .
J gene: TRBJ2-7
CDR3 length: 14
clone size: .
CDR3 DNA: TGTGCCAGTAGTATAGTCGGGAGCTCCTACGAGCAGTACTTC
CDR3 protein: CASSIVGSSYEQYF

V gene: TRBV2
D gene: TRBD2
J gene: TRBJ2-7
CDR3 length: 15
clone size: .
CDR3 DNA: TGTGCCAGCAGTGCATCGGCTAGCGGTCCCTACGAGCAGTACTTC
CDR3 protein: CASSASASGPYEQYF

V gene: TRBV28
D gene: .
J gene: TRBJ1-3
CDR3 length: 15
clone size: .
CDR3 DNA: TGTGCCAGCACCATCGTGGGGGGCTCTGGAAACACCATATATTTT
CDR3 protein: CASTIVGGSGNTIYF

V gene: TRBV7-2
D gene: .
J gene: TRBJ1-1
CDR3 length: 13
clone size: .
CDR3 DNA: TGTGCCAGCAGCCTTGGACAGAACACTGAAGCTTTCTTT
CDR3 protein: CASSLGQNTEAFF

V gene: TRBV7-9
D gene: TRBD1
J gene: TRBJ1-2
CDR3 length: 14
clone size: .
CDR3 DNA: TGTGCCAGCAGCTTAGGACGGGACAGCTATGGCTACACCTTC
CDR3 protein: CASSLGRDSYGYTF

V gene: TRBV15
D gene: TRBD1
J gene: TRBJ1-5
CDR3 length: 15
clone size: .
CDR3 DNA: TGTGCCACCAGCAAAGACAGGGGCGCGGGTCAGCCCCAGCATTTT
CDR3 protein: CATSKDRGAGQPQHF

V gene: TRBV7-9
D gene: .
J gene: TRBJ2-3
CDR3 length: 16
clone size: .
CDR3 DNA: TGTGCCAGCAGCTTATCAGAGCGGCCGAACACAGATACGCAGTATTTT
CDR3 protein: CASSLSERPNTDTQYF

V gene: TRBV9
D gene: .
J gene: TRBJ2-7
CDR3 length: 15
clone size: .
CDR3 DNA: TGTGCCAGCAGCGTAGCCCCTAGACAGGATGGTCAGCAGTACTTC
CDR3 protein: CASSVAPRQDGQQYF

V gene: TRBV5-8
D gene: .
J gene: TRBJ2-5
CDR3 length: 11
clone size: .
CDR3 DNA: TGTGCCAGCAGCTTCGAGGAGACCCAGTACTTC
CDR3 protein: CASSFEETQYF

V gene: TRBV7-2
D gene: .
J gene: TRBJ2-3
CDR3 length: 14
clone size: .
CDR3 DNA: TGTGCCAGCAGCAGAACTAGAGCAGCGGATACGCAGTATTTT
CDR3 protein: CASSRTRAADTQYF

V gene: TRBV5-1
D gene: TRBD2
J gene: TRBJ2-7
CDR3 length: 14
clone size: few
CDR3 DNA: TGCGCCAGCAGCTGGGAGGGTGGGACCTACGAGCAGTACTTC
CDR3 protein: CASSWEGGTYEQYF

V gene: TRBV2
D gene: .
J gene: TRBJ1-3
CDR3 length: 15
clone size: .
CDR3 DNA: TGTGCCAGCAGTGAGGAACCGGCCGGGAGGAACACCATATATTTT
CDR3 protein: CASSEEPAGRNTIYF

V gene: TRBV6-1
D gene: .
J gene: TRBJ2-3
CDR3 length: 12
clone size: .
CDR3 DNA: TGTGCCAGCAGTGAAGGGAGAGATACGCAGTATTTT
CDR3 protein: CASSEGRDTQYF

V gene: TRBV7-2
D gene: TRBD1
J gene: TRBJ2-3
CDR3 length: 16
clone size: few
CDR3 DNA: TGTGCCAGCAGCTTAGAAAGGGCGACAGGGGGGGATACGCAGTATTTT
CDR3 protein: CASSLERATGGDTQYF

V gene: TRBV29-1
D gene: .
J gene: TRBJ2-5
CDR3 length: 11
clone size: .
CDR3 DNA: TGCAGCGCCGGGACACAGGAGACCCAGTACTTC
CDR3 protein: CSAGTQETQYF

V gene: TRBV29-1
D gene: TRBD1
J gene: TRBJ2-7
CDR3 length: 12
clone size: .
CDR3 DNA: TGCAGCGTTGAAGGTCCGGGGACAGGACATTACTTC
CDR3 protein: CSVEGPGTGHYF

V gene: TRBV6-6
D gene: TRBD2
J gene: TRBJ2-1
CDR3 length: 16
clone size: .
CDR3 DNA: TGTGCCAGCAGTACAGGACTAGCGGGAGTATACAATGAGCAGTTCTTC
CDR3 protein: CASSTGLAGVYNEQFF

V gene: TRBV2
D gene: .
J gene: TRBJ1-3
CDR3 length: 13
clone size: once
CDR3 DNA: TGTGCCGGTCTTTGGTCTAGGGGAAACACCATATATTTT
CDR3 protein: CAGLWSRGNTIYF

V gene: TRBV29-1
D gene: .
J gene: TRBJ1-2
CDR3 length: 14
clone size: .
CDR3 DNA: TGCAGCGTTGAAGATCTTGCGAGATCCTATGGCTACACCTTC
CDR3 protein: CSVEDLARSYGYTF

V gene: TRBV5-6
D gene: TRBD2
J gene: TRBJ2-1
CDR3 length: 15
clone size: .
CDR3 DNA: TGTGCCAGCAGCGCGGGACTAGCGGATTACAATGAGCAGTTCTTC
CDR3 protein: CASSAGLADYNEQFF

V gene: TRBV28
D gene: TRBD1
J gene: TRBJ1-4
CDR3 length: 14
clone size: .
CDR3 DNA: TGTGCCAGCATTACCGGGACAGGGGATGAAAAACTGTTTTTT
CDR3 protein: CASITGTGDEKLFF

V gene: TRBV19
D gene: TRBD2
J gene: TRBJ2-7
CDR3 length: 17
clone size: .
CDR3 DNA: TGTGCCAGTAGTCATAGGACTAGCGGGGGGACCTTCTACGAGCAGTACTTC
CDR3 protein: CASSHRTSGGTFYEQYF

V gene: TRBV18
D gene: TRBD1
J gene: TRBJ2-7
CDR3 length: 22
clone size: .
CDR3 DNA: TGTGCCAGCTCACCATATGTAAGGCTCGGGGACAGGGGTATACGTCCCCCCTACGAGCAGTACTTC
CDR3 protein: CASSPYVRLGDRGIRPPYEQYF

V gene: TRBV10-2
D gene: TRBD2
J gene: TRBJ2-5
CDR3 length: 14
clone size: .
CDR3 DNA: TGCGCCAGCAGTCTAGCGGGGGGACAAGAGACCCAGTACTTC
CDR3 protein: CASSLAGGQETQYF

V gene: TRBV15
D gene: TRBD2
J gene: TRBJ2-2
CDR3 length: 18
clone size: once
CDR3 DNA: TGTGCCACCAGCAGAGGGGAACTAGCGGGTGGAACCACCGGGGAGCTGTTTTTT
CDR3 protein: CATSRGELAGGTTGELFF

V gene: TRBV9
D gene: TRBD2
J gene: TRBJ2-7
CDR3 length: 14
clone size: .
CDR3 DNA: TGTGCCAGCAGCGATCGACTAGCACCCTACGAGCAGTACTTC
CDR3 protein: CASSDRLAPYEQYF

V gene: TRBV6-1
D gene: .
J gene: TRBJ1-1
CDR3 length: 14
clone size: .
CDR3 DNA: TGTGCCAGCAGTGAAGGCGGATTGAACACTGAAGCTTTCTTT
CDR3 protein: CASSEGGLNTEAFF

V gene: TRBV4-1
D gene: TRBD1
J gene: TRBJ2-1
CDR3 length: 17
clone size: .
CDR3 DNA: TGCGCCAGCAGCCAAGTAACCAGGGGGTATCCCTACAATGAGCAGTTCTTC
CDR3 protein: CASSQVTRGYPYNEQFF

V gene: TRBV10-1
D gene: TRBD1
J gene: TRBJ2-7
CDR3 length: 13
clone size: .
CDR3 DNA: TGCGCCAGCAGTGAGTCGAGGGACAGCGAGCAGTACTTC
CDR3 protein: CASSESRDSEQYF

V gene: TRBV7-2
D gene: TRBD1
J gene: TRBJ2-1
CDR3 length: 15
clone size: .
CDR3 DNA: TGTGCCAGCAGCTCTCAGGGGGCGTCCTACAATGAGCAGTTCTTC
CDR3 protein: CASSSQGASYNEQFF

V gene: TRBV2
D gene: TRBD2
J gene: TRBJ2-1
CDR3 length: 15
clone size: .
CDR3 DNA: TGTGCCAGCAGTGCCCTAGCGGGGGGTAGCAATGAGCAGTTCTTC
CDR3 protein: CASSALAGGSNEQFF

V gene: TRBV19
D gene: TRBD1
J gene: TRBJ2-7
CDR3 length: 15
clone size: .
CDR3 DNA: TGTGCCAGTAGTATAGACGGGACAGGGAACTACGAGCAGTACTTC
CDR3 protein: CASSIDGTGNYEQYF

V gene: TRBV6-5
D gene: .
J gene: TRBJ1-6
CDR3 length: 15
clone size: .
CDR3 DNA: TGTGCCAGCAGTTACAGGCAGGGTCTAAATTCACCCCTCCACTTT
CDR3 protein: CASSYRQGLNSPLHF

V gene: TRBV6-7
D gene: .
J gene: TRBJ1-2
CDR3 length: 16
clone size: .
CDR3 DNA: TGTGCCAGCAGTTACACTTCCGGGGGGCAGTCCCAAGGCTACACCTTC
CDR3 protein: CASSYTSGGQSQGYTF

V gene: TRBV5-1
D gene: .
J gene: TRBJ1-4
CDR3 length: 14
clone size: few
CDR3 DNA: TGCGCCAGCAGCTTATCCGCAACTAATGAAAAACTGTTTTTT
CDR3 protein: CASSLSATNEKLFF

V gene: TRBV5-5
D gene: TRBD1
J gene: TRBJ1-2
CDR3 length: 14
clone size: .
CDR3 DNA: TGTGCCAGCAGCTTGGGACAGGGCGGATATGGCTACACCTTC
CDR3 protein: CASSLGQGGYGYTF

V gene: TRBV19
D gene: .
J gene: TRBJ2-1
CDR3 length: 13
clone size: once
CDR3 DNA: TGTGCCAGTAGTATAGCTGCGGGCAATGAGCAGTTCTTC
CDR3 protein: CASSIAAGNEQFF

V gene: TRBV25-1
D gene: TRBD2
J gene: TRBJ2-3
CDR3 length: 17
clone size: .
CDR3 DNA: TGTGCCAGCAGTTCAACTAGCGGGCACACTAGCACAGATACGCAGTATTTT
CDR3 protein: CASSSTSGHTSTDTQYF

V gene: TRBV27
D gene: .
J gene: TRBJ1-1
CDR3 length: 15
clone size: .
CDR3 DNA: TGTGCCAGCAGTTTAAGTGCCAGGTGGGACACTGAAGCTTTCTTT
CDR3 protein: CASSLSARWDTEAFF